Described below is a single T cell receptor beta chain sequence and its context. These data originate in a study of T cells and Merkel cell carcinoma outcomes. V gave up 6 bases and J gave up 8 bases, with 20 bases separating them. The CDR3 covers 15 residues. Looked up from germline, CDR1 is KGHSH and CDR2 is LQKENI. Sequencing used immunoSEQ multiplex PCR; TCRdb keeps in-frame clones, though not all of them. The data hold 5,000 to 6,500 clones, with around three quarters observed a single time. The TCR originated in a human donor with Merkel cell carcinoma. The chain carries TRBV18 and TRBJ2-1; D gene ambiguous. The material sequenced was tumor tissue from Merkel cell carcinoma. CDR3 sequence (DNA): TGTGCCAGCTCCCTCGGACGGACCCAGAGCTATGAGCAGTTCTTC. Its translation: CASSLGRTQSYEQFF.